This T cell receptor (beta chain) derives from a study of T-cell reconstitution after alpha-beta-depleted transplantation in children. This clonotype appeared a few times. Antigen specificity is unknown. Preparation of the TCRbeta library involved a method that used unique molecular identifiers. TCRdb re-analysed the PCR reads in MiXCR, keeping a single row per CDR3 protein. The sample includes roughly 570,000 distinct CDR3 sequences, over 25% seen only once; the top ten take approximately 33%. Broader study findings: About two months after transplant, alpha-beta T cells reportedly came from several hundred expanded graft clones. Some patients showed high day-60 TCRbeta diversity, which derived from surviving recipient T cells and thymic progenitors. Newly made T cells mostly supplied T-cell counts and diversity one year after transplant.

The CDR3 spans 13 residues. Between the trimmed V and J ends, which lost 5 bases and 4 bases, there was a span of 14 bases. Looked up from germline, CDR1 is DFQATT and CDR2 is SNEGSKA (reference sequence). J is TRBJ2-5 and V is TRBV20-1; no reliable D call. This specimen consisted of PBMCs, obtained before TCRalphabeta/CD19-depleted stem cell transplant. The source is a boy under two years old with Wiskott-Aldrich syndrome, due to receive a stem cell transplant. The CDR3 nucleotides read TGCAGTGCTGTAAGGCCGGTTGGAGAGACCCAGTACTTC. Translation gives CSAVRPVGETQYF.